This passage covers 28 T cell receptor beta chains from one sample sequenced in a study. Cells sorted as Tregs were CD4+, CD25+ and CD127-/low. One entry per CDR3 protein, called by TCRdb with MiXCR from the 5' RACE reads. The sample holds about 57,000 distinct CDR3 sequences, less than 30% seen once. Specimen: tumor-infiltrating Tregs sorted from the breast tumor. Source of these receptors: a female donor with breast cancer.

This clonotype was observed at least ten times. The rearrangement links TRBV9 to TRBJ2-5; tentative D call: TRBD1 (6 bases). The CDR3 extends over 16 amino acids. Per the germline V gene, CDR1 is SGDLS and CDR2 is YYNGEE. The V gene lost 3 bases and the J gene lost 5 bases, with 20 bases spanning the gap. This CDR3 reads CASSASPLQGVETQYF. The CDR3 region has the DNA TGTGCCAGCAGCGCTTCTCCATTACAGGGTGTGGAGACCCAGTACTTC. The complete variable domain, with remaining parts taken from reference TRBV9 and TRBJ2-5, reads DSGVTQTPKHLITATGQRVTLRCSPRSGDLSVYWYQQSLDQGLQFLIQYYNGEERAKGNILERFSAQQFPDLHSELNLSSLELGDSALYFCASSASPLQGVETQYFGPGTRLLVL.

This sequence joins TRBV5-1 and TRBJ1-1; the D is unclear. The CDR3 has 17 residues. V lost 2 bases and J 1 base, leaving 18 bases between the germline ends. Germline loops: CDR1 SGHRS, CDR2 YFSETQ. CDR3 nucleotide sequence: TGCGCCAGCAGCTTTCGGCAATTCGGGCAGACGAACACTGAAGCTTTCTTT. Its protein product is CASSFRQFGQTNTEAFF. The variable domain in full, with the rest retrieved from reference TRBV5-1 and TRBJ1-1, is KAGVTQTPRYLIKTRGQQVTLSCSPISGHRSVSWYQQTPGQGLQFLFEYFSETQRNKGNFPGRFSGRQFSNSRSEMNVSTLELGDSALYLCASSFRQFGQTNTEAFFGQGTRLTVV.

This rearrangement joins TRBV21-1 to TRBJ1-1. TRBV21-1 is a recognized pseudogene. This CDR3 has 17 residues. The CDR3, as DNA: TGTGCCAGCAGCAAGGGGTCAGGGAGGGGGTCGAACACTGAAGCTTTCTTT. This encodes CASSKGSGRGSNTEAFF.

This clonotype was counted a few times. The chain has TRBV7-2 and TRBJ2-1; D gene ambiguous. Per germline, CDR1 SGHTA and CDR2 FQGNSA. Trimming shortened V by 8 bases and J by 6 bases, and 14 bases separated the two germline ends. This CDR3 spans 13 amino acids. CDR3 amino acids: CASGRYLPNEQFF. CDR3 in DNA: TGTGCCAGCGGTCGGTACCTCCCCAATGAGCAGTTCTTC.

In its sample, this clonotype was seen many times. The chain has TRBV28 and TRBJ2-7, with D uncertain. The V end lost 3 bases, the J end lost 5 bases, and 11 bases lay between the germline ends. The CDR3 loop spans 13 amino acids. The germline V gene has CDR1 MDHEN and CDR2 SYDVKM. In nucleotides, the CDR3 is TGTGCCAGCAGTTTGCTTACGCGAGACGAGCAGTACTTC. It codes for CASSLLTRDEQYF.

A note on this clonotype: It may be a read error: a sequence one base away is much more abundant. The J gene is TRBJ1-2, the V gene TRBV20-1; D remains ambiguous. The CDR3 is made up of 13 amino acids. Germline lookup yields CDR1 DFQATT and CDR2 SNEGSKA (reference sequence). The CDR3 coding sequence is TGCAGTGCAGAAACTATACTTCCCTATGGCCACACCTTC. Amino acid sequence: CSAETILPYGHTF.

The table lists this clonotype with many counts. The chain is built from TRBV12-3 or TRBV12-4 and TRBJ2-5; the D gene is possibly TRBD1 (5 bases). The CDR3 is 14 residues long. Deletions cut 2 bases from V and 3 bases from J, with 10 bases between. The CDR3 nucleotides read TGTGCCAGCAGTTTATCAGGGAAGGAAGAGACCCAGTACTTC. The encoded protein is CASSLSGKEETQYF.

This clonotype appeared once. This chain links TRBV20-1 with TRBJ1-1; D unresolved. CDR1 DFQATT and CDR2 SNEGSKA come from the germline V gene (reference sequence). The CDR3 runs to 15 residues. The germline V and J ends were trimmed by 0 bases and 1 base, with 12 bases remaining between them. CDR3 DNA sequence: TGCAGTGCTAGAGATCCCCGGGCCAGGAACACTGAAGCTTTCTTT. The encoded protein is CSARDPRARNTEAFF.

Concerning this clonotype: With a much larger clone just one base away, this may be a read error. The V gene is TRBV6-1, the J gene TRBJ2-1; TRBD2 agrees at 12 bases. V dropped 11 bases and J dropped 7; count of bases not matched to a gene: 12. Germline assignment: CDR1 MNHNS and CDR2 SASEGT. This CDR3 region has 15 residues. CDR3 region: CAGGGKLAGGNEQFF. CDR3 sequence (DNA): TGTGCCGGCGGAGGAAAACTAGCGGGAGGAAATGAGCAGTTCTTC.

This clonotype was seen only a few times. The chain uses TRBV11-2 and TRBJ1-2; D call uncertain. This CDR3 contains 13 residues. Per the germline V gene, CDR1 is SGHAT and CDR2 is FQNNGV. Trimming pared 5 bases from V and 0 bases from J, leaving 7 bases between. The CDR3 is CASSPRTNYGYTF. CDR3 coding DNA: TGTGCCAGCAGCCCGAGGACTAACTATGGCTACACCTTC.

A few counts support this clonotype. V is TRBV11-3 and J is TRBJ2-7, with D possibly TRBD2 on 5 matching bases. CDR1 SGHNT and CDR2 YENEEA come from the germline V gene. The CDR3 has 12 amino acids. V lost 3 bases and J 7 bases, leaving 10 bases between the germline ends. Here the CDR3 reads CASSFPEGEQYF. In nucleotides, the CDR3 is TGTGCCAGCAGCTTCCCCGAGGGAGAGCAGTACTTC.

This clonotype came up a few times. This chain connects TRBV20-1 to TRBJ2-3, with D possibly matching TRBD1 (5 bases). The length of the CDR3 is 13 residues. The ends were cut back, 3 bases at V and 6 bases at J, with 13 bases in the middle. The germline V gene encodes CDR1 DFQATT and CDR2 SNEGSKA (reference sequence). The CDR3 sequence is CSASNLGVDTQYF. CDR3 nucleotide sequence: TGCAGTGCTAGTAACTTAGGGGTGGATACGCAGTATTTT.

V and J are TRBV20-1 and TRBJ2-1, with D possibly being TRBD1 (6 bases). The CDR3 covers 14 residues. Germline V gene sequence: CDR1 DFQATT, CDR2 SNEGSKA (reference sequence). The germline V and J ends were trimmed by 3 bases and 9 bases, with 18 bases remaining between them. CDR3 residues: CSASRGGSGREQFF. For the CDR3, the DNA is TGCAGTGCTAGCAGAGGGGGATCGGGGCGTGAGCAGTTCTTC.

There are a few counts of this clonotype. CDR3 nucleotide sequence: TGCGCCAGCAGCCAGCGACTAGCGGGACTGGGGACAGATACGCAGTATTTT. Protein product: CASSQRLAGLGTDTQYF. The chain carries TRBV4-1 and TRBJ2-3; 11 bases map to TRBD2. The CDR3 contains 17 residues. Germline assignment: CDR1 MGHRA and CDR2 YSYEKL. After removal of 3 bases from V and 3 bases from J, the junction contained 8 bases not matched to a gene.

As to this clonotype: One junction end does not reproduce the germline sequence, and a read error may be involved. The chain combines TRBV12-3 or TRBV12-4 with TRBJ1-4; TRBD1 is a possible D gene (6 bases). This CDR3 region has 14 residues. CDR3 sequence (DNA): TGTGCCAGCAGAAGACAGGAGTTTAATGAAAAACTATTTTTT. The encoded protein is CASRRQEFNEKLFF.

This clonotype came up many times. The genes are TRBV4-3 and TRBJ2-7; no clear D gene. This CDR3 is built from 13 residues. Germline-derived CDR1 and CDR2 are LGHNA and YSLEER. Trimming cost V 0 bases and J 2 bases, with 5 bases left between them. The CDR3 sequence: CASSQERAYEQYF. CDR3 DNA sequence: TGCGCCAGCAGCCAAGAGAGAGCCTACGAGCAGTACTTC.

The chain is built from TRBV7-8 and TRBJ2-7, with 8 nucleotides matching TRBD1. The CDR3 totals 17 residues. Per the germline V gene, CDR1 is SGHVS and CDR2 is FQNEAQ. Germline trimming cut 5 bases from V and 3 bases from J; bases unmatched to any gene: 15. The DNA for the CDR3 is TGTGCCAGCAGCCGTCGTCCCCGGGACAGGAGTAACTACGAGCAGTACTTC. This codes for CASSRRPRDRSNYEQYF.

This clonotype was seen ten or more times. The chain recombines TRBV5-4 with TRBJ2-5; D is uncertain. Germline CDR1 SGHNT, CDR2 YYREEE (reference sequence). V lost 4 bases and J 3 bases, leaving 16 bases between the germline ends. The CDR3 extends over 15 amino acids. Here the CDR3 DNA reads TGTGCCAGCAGCATTGGTTTTGGTAGTGAAGAGACCCAGTACTTC. This codes for CASSIGFGSEETQYF.

This clonotype was recorded many times. The chain is built from TRBV6-6 and TRBJ2-1; D is possibly TRBD2 (6 bases). The CDR3 sequence is 15 residues long. Germline V gene lookup returns CDR1 MNHNY and CDR2 SVGAGI (reference sequence). Trimming shortened V by 7 bases and J by 7 bases, and 20 bases separated the two germline ends. The CDR3 protein is CASTLLAGPLNEQFF. CDR3 bases: TGTGCCAGCACCCTACTAGCCGGGCCTTTAAATGAGCAGTTCTTC.

This clonotype was counted ten times or more. The CDR3 loop reads CASSEAGGYNQPQHF. DNA for the CDR3: TGTGCCAGCAGTGAAGCCGGGGGTTACAATCAGCCCCAGCATTTT. The gene calls are TRBV6-1 and TRBJ1-5; possibly TRBD1 for D (5 bases). Deletions cut 0 bases from V and 3 bases from J, with 9 bases between. In germline, CDR1 is MNHNS, CDR2 SASEGT. The CDR3 is made up of 15 amino acids.

This chain joins TRBV10-3 and TRBJ1-3; 8 nucleotides agree with TRBD1. The V and J ends lost 0 bases and 1 base, in that order; junction bases with no gene match: 5. This CDR3 has 17 residues. The germline V gene has CDR1 ENHRY and CDR2 SYGVKD. This CDR3 reads CAISESRGQGSGNTIYF. Here the CDR3 DNA reads TGTGCCATCAGTGAGTCTCGAGGACAGGGATCTGGAAACACCATATATTTT.

This clonotype showed up many times. This chain joins TRBV10-1 and TRBJ2-7, with D hard to call. Germline assignment: CDR1 WNHNN and CDR2 SYGVQD (reference sequence). CDR3 length: 16 residues. V was trimmed by 3 bases and J by 3 bases, leaving 18 bases between them. The CDR3 bases are TGCGCCAGCAGTGATAAGTTCGGACCGAAAATCTACGAGCAGTACTTC. It is translated as CASSDKFGPKIYEQYF.

This chain uses TRBV7-8 with TRBJ1-6, with TRBD1 matching over 7 bases. The CDR3 consists of 15 residues. Germline V gene sequence: CDR1 SGHVS, CDR2 FQNEAQ. The trim removed 5 bases at V and 4 bases at J, leaving 5 bases unmatched. CDR3 DNA sequence: TGTGCCAGCAGCGCCTCGGGACAGTATAATTCACCCCTCCACTTT. Protein: CASSASGQYNSPLHF.

The genes are TRBV5-1 and TRBJ2-6; D ambiguous. The CDR3 contains 15 residues. CDR1 SGHRS and CDR2 YFSETQ come from the germline V gene. The V and J ends lost 5 bases and 2 bases respectively, with 11 bases between them. The CDR3 spells CASREGITGANVLTF. The CDR3 DNA sequence: TGCGCCAGCAGAGAAGGGATTACTGGGGCCAACGTCCTGACTTTC.

The chain is built from TRBV12-3 or TRBV12-4 and TRBJ1-2, with D possibly TRBD1 on 6 matching bases. The CDR3 spans 15 residues. Between the trimmed V and J ends, which lost 2 bases and 6 bases, there was a span of 16 bases. The CDR3 here is CASSLLAGADNGYTF. Here the CDR3 DNA reads TGTGCCAGCAGTTTATTAGCAGGGGCCGATAATGGCTACACCTTC.

This clonotype was recorded a few times. The V call is TRBV7-6, the J call TRBJ2-6; the match to TRBD2 covers 14 bases. V shed 6 bases and J 1 base; nucleotides not matched to a gene: 8. Germline CDR1 SGHVS, CDR2 FNYEAQ. The length of the CDR3 is 19 residues. The CDR3 coding sequence is TGTGCCAGCAGTTCCGCCAGACTAGCGGGAGGGTCTGGGGCCAACGTCCTGACTTTC. Its protein product is CASSSARLAGGSGANVLTF.

Turning to this clonotype: At one end the junction does not follow the germline gene, possibly because of a read error. The chain couples TRBV12-3 or TRBV12-4 to TRBJ2-3, with D perhaps TRBD1 or TRBD2 (5 bases each). The CDR3 extends over 15 amino acids. The CDR3 here is CAGSPHGTRADTQYF. CDR3 sequence (DNA): TGTGCCGGCAGTCCCCACGGGACGAGAGCAGATACGCAGTATTTT.

Many counts were recorded for this clonotype. This rearrangement joins TRBV20-1 to TRBJ2-1; D unresolved. The CDR3 loop spans 14 amino acids. From germline, CDR1 is DFQATT and CDR2 SNEGSKA (reference sequence). The germline V and J ends were trimmed by 3 bases and 2 bases, with 11 bases remaining between them. The CDR3 bases are TGCAGTGCTAGCGTCTCCATTCCCTACAATGAGCAGTTCTTC. Translation: CSASVSIPYNEQFF.